The 2 T cell receptor beta chains in this list originate from one sample, sequenced in a study of T cell responses to AZD1222 COVID-19 vaccine. Sequencing used immunoSEQ multiplex PCR; TCRdb keeps in-frame clones, though not all of them. This table has about 88,000 clones, over 75% appearing once. The sequences come from peripheral blood, collected 28 days after the second AZD1222 dose. These receptors all stem from an adult who received the AZD1222 COVID-19 vaccine.

This chain links TRBV5-1 with TRBJ2-7; a weak D match, TRBD1 (5 bases). The V end lost 0 bases, the J end lost 4 bases, and 8 bases lay between the germline ends. The CDR3 is made up of 13 amino acids. Germline loops: CDR1 SGHRS, CDR2 YFSETQ. For the CDR3, the DNA is TGCGCCAGCAGCTTGGCTCCAGGGTACGAGCAGTACTTC. It yields the protein CASSLAPGYEQYF.

The chain has TRBV5-1 and TRBJ2-3; D uncertain. The CDR3 has 13 amino acids. Germline CDR1 and CDR2: SGHRS and YFSETQ. Trimming pared 4 bases from V and 6 bases from J, leaving 12 bases between. This chain's CDR3 is CASSAPPMDTQYF. The CDR3 nucleotides are TGCGCCAGCAGCGCCCCCCCCATGGATACGCAGTATTTT.